This T cell receptor (beta chain) was sequenced during a study of T cell repertoires in cytomegalovirus infection. Study-wide points: Clonotypes of TCR beta that were HLA-C-restricted and CMV-specific dominated the ex vivo response. Cumulative public TCR beta family frequency identified CMV carriers with the relevant HLA.

TCRdb ran MiXCR on the reads and lists one entry per CDR3 protein. The profile shows just under 550,000 distinct CDR3 sequences, 26% of them singletons. Turning to this clonotype: Its antigen is currently unknown.

The V segment lost 6 bases and the J segment 2 bases; nucleotides outside the gene matches: 2. Germline V CDR1 and CDR2: WSHSY, SAAADI. The CDR3 is 13 amino acids. Sequencing was performed on PBMCs. The source of this sequence is a human donor in good health (CMV status not recorded). Some clones in this sample may be carry-over from other donors' samples. The chain joins TRBV10-2 to TRBJ2-7; 9 nucleotides match TRBD2. The CDR3 protein is CASRLAGTYEQYV. The CDR3, as DNA: TGCGCCAGCAGACTAGCGGGCACCTACGAGCAGTACGTC.